This record concerns one T cell receptor beta chain sequence. The antigen this receptor binds is unknown. Within one base of it there is no much larger clone, and no base qualities were kept. Using the deep immunoSEQ assay, TCR CDR3 regions were amplified from genomic DNA by multiplex PCR. Extracted genomic DNA from each cell subset was distributed evenly across all wells of several immunoSEQ 96-well plates, and each plate was treated as a replicate. For unsorted PBMC, 250 to 300 ng of genomic DNA, equivalent to roughly 30,000 T cell genomes, went into each replicate PCR. Ten immunoSEQ deep assay plates were used to sequence the unsorted PBMC genomic DNA. The purified libraries were quantified using a Qubit 3.0 fluorometer, sized with a Bioanalyzer 2100, and then quantified again using the KAPA Library Quantification kit. Every immunoSEQ 96-well plate was sequenced on a separate single-read 150-cycle Illumina NextSeq 550 flow cell. Per the authors' processing: Because only junctional sequences without quality scores were contained in the immunoSEQ output, filtering matching that applied to full-length reads could not be performed. Sequences were annotated with PyIR, a Python wrapper for IgBLAST v1.9, using IMGT germline references to assign V/J genes and CDR3. Reads were removed for weak V/J assignments (E-value above 1e-6), missing CDR3, stop codons, out-of-frame junctions, or ambiguous translated residues. V3J clonotypes were defined as sequences sharing an identical inferred V gene, J gene, and CDR3 amino acid sequence. The percentage overlap between two repertoires was calculated by dividing the number of shared unique clonotypes by the size of the smaller repertoire. Repertoire richness was assessed with RTK rarefaction, the Chao1 estimator, and Recon v2.1 estimates of unobserved clonotypes. TCRdb mirrors the immuneACCESS table, restricted to in-frame sequences. Some clones are absent from its copies; in checked studies, under half trace to an unresolved V gene, and the reason for the others is unknown. Clone size and V and J calls were adopted from that table, with D and trimming inferred from the DNA. Counted in this sample were 450,000 or so clones; around 77% of them appeared once. More than 10% of the sample is in the top ten clones.

This record belongs to a study of shared clonotypes between healthy human individuals (dated by TCRdb to 2020 to 2021). Notes on the research overall: The cohort included a few men and a couple of women between 18 and 49 years of age. To estimate repertoire size and how much clonotype sharing occurs between individuals, the study deeply sequenced the blood TCR repertoires of about 5 healthy adults. To increase sequencing depth and limit assay-specific biases, different laboratories used diverse techniques to prepare libraries and sequence TCR repertoires. Between about 0.85 and 9.5 billion PBMCs per donor were obtained by leukapheresis. General conclusions and limits of the study: Sampling was restricted to blood, and TCR repertoires in tissue are likely to differ from TCR repertoires in blood. Based on pairwise subsampling, the degree of clonotype sharing among donors was expected to be affected by sequencing depth. Because the study included a small number of donors, the genetic and exposure-history diversity represented was limited.

The CDR3 runs 13 residues from the cysteine to the phenylalanine. Of all the DNA, just the CDR3 is kept, 39 bases in frame from base 1. Trimming takes 8 bases off V and 10 bases off J; junction bases not matched to a gene: 12. CDR1 and CDR2, per the germline V gene (reference sequence), are GTSNPN and SVGIG. Donors were healthy HIV-negative adults with no recently reported acute infections or vaccinations. All donors were Caucasian adults living in Nashville, Tennessee, USA. In the unsorted samples, tens of millions of PBMCs were counted, and genomic DNA was extracted using the QIAamp DNA Blood Mini kit. Blood was obtained by leukapheresis, after which PBMCs were separated by Ficoll-Histopaque density gradient centrifugation and cryopreserved in liquid nitrogen vapor phase.

The source of this sequence is a woman in her thirties or forties in good health. Some clones in this sample may be carry-over from other donors' samples. Recombination connected TRBV30 to TRBJ2-7, with TRBD2 matching 12 junction bases. Sequencing was performed on PBMCs. The DNA reads as follows: TGTGCCGGAAGTAGGACTAGCGGGATAGCCCAGTACTTC. This encodes CAGSRTSGIAQYF.